The T cell receptor (beta chain) described here comes from a study of T-cell reconstitution after alpha-beta-depleted transplantation in children. This CDR3 is built from 13 residues. The germline CDR1 and CDR2 sequences are DFQATT and SNEGSKA (reference sequence). Deletions cut 3 bases from V and 0 bases from J, with 7 bases between. The library targeted TCRbeta and was prepared with unique molecular identifiers. TCRdb independently ran MiXCR on the PCR reads; one entry per CDR3 protein. This sample yields 530,000 or so distinct CDR3 sequences, of which more than 20% are seen a single time; 36% belongs to the top ten.

The receptor was derived from a boy in the first two years of life with Wiskott-Aldrich syndrome, due to receive a stem cell transplant. This chain connects TRBV20-1 to TRBJ2-3; D uncertain. Specimen: PBMCs, collected before TCRalphabeta/CD19-depleted stem cell transplant. CDR3: CSARVSSTDTQYF. The CDR3 region has the DNA TGCAGTGCTAGGGTATCTAGCACAGATACGCAGTATTTT.